This TCR beta chain was identified in a study of monozygotic twins with inflammatory bowel disease. Both TCRalpha and TCRbeta cDNA were subjected to two nested PCRs lasting around 15 and 10 cycles. TCRdb re-called the 5' RACE reads and shows each CDR3 protein once, DNA omitted. The sample totals fewer than 350,000 distinct CDR3 sequences. This clonotype was sampled from a human donor with ulcerative colitis or Crohn's disease, or a healthy co-twin of an affected twin (not recorded which). Sequenced input: blood.

This CDR3 is CASSAYSHTYEQYF. The J gene is TRBJ2-7, the V gene TRBV25-1. The germline CDR1 and CDR2 sequences are MGHDK and SYGVNS. This CDR3 contains 14 residues.